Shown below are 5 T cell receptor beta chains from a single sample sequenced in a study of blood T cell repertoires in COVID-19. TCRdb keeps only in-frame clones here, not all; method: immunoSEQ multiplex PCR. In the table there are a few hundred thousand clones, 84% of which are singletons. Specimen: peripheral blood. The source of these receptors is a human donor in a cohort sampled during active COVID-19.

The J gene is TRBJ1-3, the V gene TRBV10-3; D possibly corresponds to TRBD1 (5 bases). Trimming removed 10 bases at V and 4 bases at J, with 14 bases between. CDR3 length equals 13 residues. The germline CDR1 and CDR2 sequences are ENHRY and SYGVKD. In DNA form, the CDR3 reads TGTGCCACACAGGAACGTAACGGAAACACCATATATTTT. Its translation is CATQERNGNTIYF.

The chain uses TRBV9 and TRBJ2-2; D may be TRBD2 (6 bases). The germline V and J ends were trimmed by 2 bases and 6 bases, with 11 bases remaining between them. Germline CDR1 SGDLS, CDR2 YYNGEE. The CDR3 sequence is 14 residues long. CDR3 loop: CASSVRDSSGELFF. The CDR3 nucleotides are TGTGCCAGCAGCGTCCGGGACTCATCCGGGGAGCTGTTTTTT.

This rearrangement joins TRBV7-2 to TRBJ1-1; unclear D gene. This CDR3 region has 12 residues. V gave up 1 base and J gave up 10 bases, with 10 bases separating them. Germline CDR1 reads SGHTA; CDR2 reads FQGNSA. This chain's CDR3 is CASSLGAGGAFF. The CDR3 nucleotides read TGTGCCAGCAGCTTAGGAGCGGGAGGAGCTTTCTTT. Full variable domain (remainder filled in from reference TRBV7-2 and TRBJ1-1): GAGVSQSPSNKVTEKGKDVELRCDPISGHTALYWYRQSLGQGLEFLIYFQGNSAPDKSGLPSDRFSAERTGGSVSTLTIQRTQQEDSAVYLCASSLGAGGAFFGQGTRLTVV.

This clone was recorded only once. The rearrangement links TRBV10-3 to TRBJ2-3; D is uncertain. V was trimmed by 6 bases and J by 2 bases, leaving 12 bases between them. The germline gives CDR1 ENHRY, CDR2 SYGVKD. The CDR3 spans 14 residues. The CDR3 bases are TGTGCCATCAGCGACTCGCCGAACACAGATACGCAGTATTTT. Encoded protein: CAISDSPNTDTQYF.

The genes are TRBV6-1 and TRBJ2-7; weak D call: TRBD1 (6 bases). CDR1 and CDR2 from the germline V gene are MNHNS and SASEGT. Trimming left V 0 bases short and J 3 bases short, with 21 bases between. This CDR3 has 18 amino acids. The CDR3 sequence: CASSEALFNLGGVYEQYF. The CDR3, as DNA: TGTGCCAGCAGTGAAGCGCTATTCAATCTAGGGGGAGTCTACGAGCAGTACTTC.